This T cell receptor beta chain comes out of a study of blood T cell repertoires in COVID-19. Study-wide context: The United States, Italy and Spain were the sources of the acute and convalescent COVID-19 samples. The cDNA or gDNA used as material had been derived from T cells, B-cell-depleted T cells, or PBMCs.

The authors' processing: Researchers report that nucleated cell counts were estimated from reference gene primer amplification. Clones were read by immunoSEQ multiplex PCR, and TCRdb kept only the in-frame ones, dropping some. That table gives V, J and clone size, and the DNA gave D and trimming. The sample records a few hundred thousand clones, approximately 90% being singletons. CDR1 is SGHTA and CDR2 is FQGNSA in the germline V gene. The V end lost 5 bases, the J end lost 6 bases, and 24 bases lay between the germline ends. The CDR3 extends over 17 amino acids. Patients of the Seattle cohort, enrolled during active infection, were followed longitudinally.

The specimen sequenced was peripheral blood. The rearrangement uses TRBV7-2 and TRBJ2-3; TRBD1 is a possible D gene (5 bases). The sequence was collected from a woman in her forties or fifties with COVID-19, enrolled during active disease. The CDR3 DNA reads as TGTGCCAGCAGCCATCTATCAGGGTTGCCTCAGGCGGATACGCAGTATTTT. Its protein product is CASSHLSGLPQADTQYF.